The text below deals with one T cell receptor beta chain. Its cognate antigen is unknown. Construction of the TCRbeta library involved unique molecular identifiers. Via MiXCR, TCRdb re-called the PCR reads, giving one row per CDR3 protein. Of fewer than 250,000 distinct CDR3 sequences in the sample, 17% are singletons; the top ten hold around two fifths. The data stem from a study of T-cell reconstitution after alpha-beta-depleted transplantation in children. Study observations and caveats: Newly generated T cells supplied most T-cell counts and diversity one year post-transplant.

Trimming removed 4 bases at V and 3 bases at J, with 16 bases between. CDR1 and CDR2 (germline): LGHDT, YNNKEL (reference sequence). CDR3 length: 15 residues. The sequences come from PBMCs, mostly from graft donor cells, collected 360 days after TCRalphabeta/CD19-depleted stem cell transplant. This chain uses TRBV3-1 with TRBJ2-7, with D perhaps TRBD2 (6 bases). This clonotype was sampled from a male patient aged 2-15 years who had a stem cell transplant for acute lymphoblastic leukemia, so the T cells may come from the graft donor. CDR3 sequence: CASSLRPGTYYEQYF. CDR3 sequence (DNA): TGTGCCAGCAGCCTCAGACCCGGGACTTACTACGAGCAGTACTTC.